This T cell receptor (beta chain) derives from a study of blood T cell repertoires in COVID-19. Study summary: PBMCs, B-cell-depleted T cells, or T cells were the source of the cDNA or gDNA that made up the material.

The CDR3 loop spans 17 amino acids. The germline gives CDR1 PRHDT, CDR2 FYEKMQ (reference sequence). Trimming cost V 7 bases and J 7 bases; bases outside gene matches: 20. Only in-frame clones appear in the TCRdb table, and some are missing; sequencing was by immunoSEQ multiplex PCR. The sample contains 350,000 to 400,000 clones, 90% to 95% of which appear only once. Input material: PBMCs or T cells enriched from blood (not recorded which). The chain links TRBV13 to TRBJ1-2; 8 bases fit TRBD1. The clonotype was recovered from a woman in her 40s who had been exposed to COVID-19. This chain's CDR3 is CASTPTPTGGRMSGYTF. For the CDR3, the DNA is TGTGCCAGCACCCCAACCCCCACAGGGGGACGGATGAGTGGCTACACCTTC. Combining the CDR3 with reference TRBV13 and TRBJ1-2 gives the whole variable domain AAGVIQSPRHLIKEKRETATLKCYPIPRHDTVYWYQQGPGQDPQFLISFYEKMQSDKGSIPDRFSAQQFSDYHSELNMSSLELGDSALYFCASTPTPTGGRMSGYTFGSGTRLTVV.